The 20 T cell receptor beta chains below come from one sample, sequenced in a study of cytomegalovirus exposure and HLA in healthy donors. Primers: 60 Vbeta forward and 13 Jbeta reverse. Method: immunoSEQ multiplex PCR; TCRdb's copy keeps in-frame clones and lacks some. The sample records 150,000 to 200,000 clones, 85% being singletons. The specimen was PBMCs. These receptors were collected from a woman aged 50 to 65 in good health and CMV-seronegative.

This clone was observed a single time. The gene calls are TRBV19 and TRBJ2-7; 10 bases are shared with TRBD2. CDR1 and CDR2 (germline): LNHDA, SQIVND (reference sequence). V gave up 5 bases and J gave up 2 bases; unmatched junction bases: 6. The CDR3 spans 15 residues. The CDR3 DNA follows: TGTGCCAGTAGTTCGTTAGCGGGAGGAACCTACGAGCAGTACTTC. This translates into CASSSLAGGTYEQYF.

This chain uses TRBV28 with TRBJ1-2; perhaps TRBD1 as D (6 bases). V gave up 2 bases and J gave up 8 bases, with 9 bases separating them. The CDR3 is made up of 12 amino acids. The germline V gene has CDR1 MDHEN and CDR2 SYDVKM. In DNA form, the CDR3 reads TGTGCCAGCAGTTTAGACAGGCTAGGCTACACCTTC. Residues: CASSLDRLGYTF.

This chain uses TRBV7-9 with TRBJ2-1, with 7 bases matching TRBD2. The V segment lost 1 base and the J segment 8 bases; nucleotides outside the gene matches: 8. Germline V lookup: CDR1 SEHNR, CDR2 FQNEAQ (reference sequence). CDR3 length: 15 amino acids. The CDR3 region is CASSLGRREPHEQFF. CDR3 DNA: TGTGCCAGCAGCTTAGGTCGGCGGGAGCCCCATGAGCAGTTCTTC.

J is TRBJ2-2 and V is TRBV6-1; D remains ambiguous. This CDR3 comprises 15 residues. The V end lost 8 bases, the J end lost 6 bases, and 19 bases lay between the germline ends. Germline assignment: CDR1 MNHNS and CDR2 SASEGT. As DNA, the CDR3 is TGTGCCAGCCTGGTTTCGTTAGTAGACTCCGGGGAGCTGTTTTTT. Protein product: CASLVSLVDSGELFF.

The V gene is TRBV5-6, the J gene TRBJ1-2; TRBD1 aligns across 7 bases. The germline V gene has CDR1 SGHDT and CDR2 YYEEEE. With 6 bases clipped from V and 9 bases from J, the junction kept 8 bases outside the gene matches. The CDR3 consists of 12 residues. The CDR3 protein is CASKTGISSYTF. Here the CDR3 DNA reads TGTGCCAGCAAGACAGGGATAAGTAGCTACACCTTC.

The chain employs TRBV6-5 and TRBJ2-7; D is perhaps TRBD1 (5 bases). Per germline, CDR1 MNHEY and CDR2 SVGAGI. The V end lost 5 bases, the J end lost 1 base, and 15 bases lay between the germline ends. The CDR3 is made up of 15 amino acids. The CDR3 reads CASSRALTDSYEQYF. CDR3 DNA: TGTGCCAGCAGTCGCGCCTTGACAGATTCCTACGAGCAGTACTTC.

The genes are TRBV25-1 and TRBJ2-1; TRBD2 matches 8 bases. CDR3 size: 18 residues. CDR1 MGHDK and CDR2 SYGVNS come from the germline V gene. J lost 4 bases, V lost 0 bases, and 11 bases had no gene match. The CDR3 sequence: CASSEYPTGGIGYNEQFF. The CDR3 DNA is TGTGCCAGCAGTGAATACCCCACGGGGGGGATTGGGTACAATGAGCAGTTCTTC.

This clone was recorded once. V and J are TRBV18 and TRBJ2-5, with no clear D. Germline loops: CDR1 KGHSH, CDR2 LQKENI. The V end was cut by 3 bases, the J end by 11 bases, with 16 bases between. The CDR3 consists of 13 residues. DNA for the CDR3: TGTGCCAGCTCACCCCTGACTCGAGAGGAGCAGTACTTC. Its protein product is CASSPLTREEQYF.

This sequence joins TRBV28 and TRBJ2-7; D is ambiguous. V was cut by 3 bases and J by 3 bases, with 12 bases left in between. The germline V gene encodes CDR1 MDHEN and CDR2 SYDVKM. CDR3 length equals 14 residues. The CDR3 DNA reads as TGTGCCAGCAGTTTGGGTCAGGTACTCTACGAGCAGTACTTC. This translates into CASSLGQVLYEQYF.

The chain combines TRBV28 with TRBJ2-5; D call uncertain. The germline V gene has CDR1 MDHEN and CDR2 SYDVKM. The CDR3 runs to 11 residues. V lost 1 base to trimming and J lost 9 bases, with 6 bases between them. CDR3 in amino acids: CASSLYGSQYF. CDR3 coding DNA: TGTGCCAGCAGTTTATACGGTTCCCAGTACTTC.

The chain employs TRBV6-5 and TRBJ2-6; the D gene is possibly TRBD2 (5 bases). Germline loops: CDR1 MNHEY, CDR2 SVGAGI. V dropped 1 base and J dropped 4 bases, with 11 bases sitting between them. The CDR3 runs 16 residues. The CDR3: CASSYLRGSGANVLTF. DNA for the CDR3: TGTGCCAGCAGTTACTTACGGGGTTCAGGGGCCAACGTCCTGACTTTC.

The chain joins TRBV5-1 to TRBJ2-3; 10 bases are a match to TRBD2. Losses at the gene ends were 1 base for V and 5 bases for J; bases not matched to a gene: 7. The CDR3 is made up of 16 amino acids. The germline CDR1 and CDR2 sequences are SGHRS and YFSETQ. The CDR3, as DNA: TGCGCCAGCAGCTTGATGGCTAGCGGGAGTAGAGATACGCAGTATTTT. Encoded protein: CASSLMASGSRDTQYF.

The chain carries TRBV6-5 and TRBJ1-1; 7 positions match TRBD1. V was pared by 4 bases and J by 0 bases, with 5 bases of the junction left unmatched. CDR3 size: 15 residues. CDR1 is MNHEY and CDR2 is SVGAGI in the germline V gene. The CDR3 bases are TGTGCCAGCAGTTTCACAGGGGACCTGAACACTGAAGCTTTCTTT. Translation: CASSFTGDLNTEAFF.

CDR3 DNA sequence: TGTGCCAGCAGTTACTCTCGACAGGGTCACTACGAGCAGTACTTC. As protein: CASSYSRQGHYEQYF. This rearrangement joins TRBV6-5 to TRBJ2-7, with TRBD1 identical over 7 bases. The trim removed 0 bases at V and 3 bases at J, leaving 5 bases unmatched. Germline-derived CDR1 and CDR2 are MNHEY and SVGAGI. The CDR3 is made up of 15 amino acids.

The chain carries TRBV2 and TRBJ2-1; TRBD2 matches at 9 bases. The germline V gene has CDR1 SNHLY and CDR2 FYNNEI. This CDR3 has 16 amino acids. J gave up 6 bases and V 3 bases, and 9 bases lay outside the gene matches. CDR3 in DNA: TGTGCCAGCAGTGATCTAGCAAGCGGGAGGTTCAATGAGCAGTTCTTC. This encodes CASSDLASGRFNEQFF.

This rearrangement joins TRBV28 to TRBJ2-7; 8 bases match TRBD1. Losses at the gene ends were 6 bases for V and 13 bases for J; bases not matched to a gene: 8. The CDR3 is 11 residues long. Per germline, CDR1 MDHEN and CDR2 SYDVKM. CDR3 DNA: TGTGCCAGCAGCAAGGGACAGGCACCTTACTTC. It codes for CASSKGQAPYF.

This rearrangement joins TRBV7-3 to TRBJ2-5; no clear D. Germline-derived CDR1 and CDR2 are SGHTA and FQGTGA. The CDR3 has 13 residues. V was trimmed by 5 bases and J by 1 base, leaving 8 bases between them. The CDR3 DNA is TGTGCCAGCAGCCGAGCATTCCAAGAGACCCAGTACTTC. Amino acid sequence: CASSRAFQETQYF.

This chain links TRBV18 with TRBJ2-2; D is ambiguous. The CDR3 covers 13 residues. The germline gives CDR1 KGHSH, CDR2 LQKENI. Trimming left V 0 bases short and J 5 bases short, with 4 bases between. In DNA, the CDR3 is TGTGCCAGCTCACCACCACATACCGGGGAGCTGTTTTTT. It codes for CASSPPHTGELFF.

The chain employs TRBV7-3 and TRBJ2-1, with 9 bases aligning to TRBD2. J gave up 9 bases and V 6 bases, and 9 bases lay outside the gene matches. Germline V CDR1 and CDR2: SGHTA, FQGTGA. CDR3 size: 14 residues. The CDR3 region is CASRTSGPESEQFF. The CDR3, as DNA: TGTGCCAGCAGGACTAGCGGCCCCGAGAGTGAGCAGTTCTTC. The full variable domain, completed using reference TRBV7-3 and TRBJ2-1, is GAGVSQTPSNKVTEKGKYVELRCDPISGHTALYWYRQSLGQGPEFLIYFQGTGAADDSGLPNDRFFAVRPEGSVSTLKIQRTERGDSAVYLCASRTSGPESEQFFGPGTRLTVL.

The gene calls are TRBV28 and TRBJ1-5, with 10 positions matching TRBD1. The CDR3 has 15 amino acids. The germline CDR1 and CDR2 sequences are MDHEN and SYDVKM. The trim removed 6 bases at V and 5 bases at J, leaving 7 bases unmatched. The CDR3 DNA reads TGTGCCAGCAGGGAGGACAGGGGGTTCGATCAGCCCCAGCATTTT. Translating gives CASREDRGFDQPQHF. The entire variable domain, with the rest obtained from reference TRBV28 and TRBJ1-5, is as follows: DVKVTQSSRYLVKRTGEKVFLECVQDMDHENMFWYRQDPGLGLRLIYFSYDVKMKEKGDIPEGYSVSREKKERFSLILESASTNQTSMYLCASREDRGFDQPQHFGDGTRLSIL.